The 30 T cell receptor beta chains below were found in one sample sequenced in a study of T cell responses to AZD1222 COVID-19 vaccine. Libraries were prepared by immunoSEQ multiplex PCR; TCRdb keeps only in-frame clonotypes and omits some of them. This table has around 150,000 clones, less than 95% appearing once. The sequencing here drew on peripheral blood, taken 28 days after the second dose of the MenACWY control vaccine. Every receptor here comes from an adult who received the MenACWY meningococcal vaccine as a control.

The chain's CDR3 is CASRGRVPGELFF. For the CDR3, the DNA is TGCGCCAGCAGGGGCAGGGTCCCCGGGGAGCTGTTTTTT. The V gene is TRBV4-3, the J gene TRBJ2-2; possibly TRBD1 for D (5 bases). CDR1 is LGHNA and CDR2 is YSLEER in the germline V gene. V lost 6 bases, J lost 6 bases, and 11 bases lay in between. This CDR3 is 13 amino acids long.

The chain combines TRBV11-2 with TRBJ2-3; D is perhaps TRBD1 (6 bases). Trimming took 8 bases from V and 3 from J, leaving 12 bases between them. The CDR3 spans 13 residues. Germline V CDR1 and CDR2: SGHAT, FQNNGV. CDR3 in DNA: TGTGCCAGCGACAACAGGGCTACAGATACGCAGTATTTT. It encodes CASDNRATDTQYF.

The rearrangement joins TRBV6-2 or TRBV6-3 to TRBJ2-7, with TRBD2 matching 12 bases. Trimming cost V 4 bases and J 2 bases; bases outside gene matches: 6. This CDR3 spans 16 amino acids. CDR1 MNHEY and CDR2 SVGEGT come from the germline V gene. CDR3 region: CASSSVLAGGAYEQYF. The CDR3, as DNA: TGTGCCAGCAGTTCCGTACTAGCGGGAGGCGCCTACGAGCAGTACTTC.

This clone was counted only a few times. The chain joins TRBV5-1 to TRBJ2-7; tentative D call: TRBD2 (6 bases). V dropped 3 bases and J dropped 3 bases, with 13 bases sitting between them. The V gene's germline CDR1 is SGHRS and CDR2 YFSETQ. This CDR3 has 14 residues. The CDR3 region is CASSSSTSGYEQYF. CDR3 DNA: TGCGCCAGCAGCTCCTCGACTAGTGGCTACGAGCAGTACTTC.

The rearrangement links TRBV19 to TRBJ2-7; 9 bases are a match to TRBD2. CDR3 size: 13 residues. V dropped 7 bases and J dropped 4; count of bases not matched to a gene: 5. Per the germline V gene, CDR1 is LNHDA and CDR2 is SQIVND (reference sequence). CDR3 loop: CASTRGGGYEQYF. In nucleotides, the CDR3 is TGTGCCAGTACCCGCGGGGGGGGGTACGAGCAGTACTTC.

The CDR3 protein is CASSLSDRGVIQETQYF. CDR3 DNA sequence: TGCGCCAGCAGCTTATCAGACAGGGGGGTAATCCAAGAGACCCAGTACTTC. J is TRBJ2-5 and V is TRBV5-1; 9 bases map to TRBD1. V lost 2 bases to trimming and J lost 1 base; unmatched junction nucleotides: 9. This CDR3 is 17 amino acids long. Germline loops: CDR1 SGHRS, CDR2 YFSETQ.

V and J are TRBV11-2 and TRBJ1-3; no definite D call. Looked up from germline, CDR1 is SGHAT and CDR2 is FQNNGV. V lost 3 bases to trimming and J lost 0 bases, with 15 bases between them. This CDR3 contains 17 residues. The CDR3 loop is CASSFPGLRFSGNTIYF. CDR3 DNA sequence: TGTGCCAGCAGCTTTCCCGGTCTGCGGTTCTCTGGAAACACCATATATTTT.

The gene calls are TRBV19 and TRBJ2-2, with D perhaps matching TRBD2 (7 bases). The germline V and J ends were trimmed by 3 bases and 4 bases, with 18 bases remaining between them. CDR3 length: 17 residues. Germline V gene data show CDR1 as LNHDA and CDR2 as SQIVND (reference sequence). The CDR3 coding sequence is TGTGCCAGTAGTATCCGGGGAGGGGGGACCGGCACCGGGGAGCTGTTTTTT. Translating gives CASSIRGGGTGTGELFF.

This chain links TRBV7-9 with TRBJ2-4; D is undetermined. The CDR3 is 16 residues long. V was clipped by 1 base and J by 2 bases, with 12 bases between them. Germline-derived CDR1 and CDR2 are SEHNR and FQNEAQ (reference sequence). This CDR3 is CASSLDVRLSKNIQYF. For the CDR3, the DNA is TGTGCCAGCAGCTTAGATGTGAGGTTGTCCAAAAACATTCAGTACTTC.

The V gene is TRBV27, the J gene TRBJ2-5, with D possibly called TRBD1 or TRBD2 (6 bases each). Germline-derived CDR1 and CDR2 are MNHEY and SMNVEV (reference sequence). Trimming stripped 2 bases from V and 3 bases from J, with 13 bases between. This CDR3 region has 15 residues. Here the CDR3 DNA reads TGTGCCAGCAGTTTACGGGGGCGATGGAAAGAGACCCAGTACTTC. Its protein product is CASSLRGRWKETQYF.

The sample holds a few counts of this clone. This rearrangement joins TRBV10-3 to TRBJ2-1; TRBD2 aligns across 14 bases. The J segment lost 10 bases and the V segment lost 4 bases, leaving 18 bases of the junction unmatched. This CDR3 region has 19 residues. CDR1 and CDR2 (germline): ENHRY, SYGVKD. The CDR3 is CAISGIPSTGLAGVGEQFF. CDR3 sequence (DNA): TGTGCCATCAGTGGAATTCCATCGACGGGACTAGCGGGAGTTGGCGAGCAGTTCTTC.

This clone was seen more than once but under ten times. V and J are TRBV5-1 and TRBJ1-2; TRBD1 is a possible D gene (6 bases). The CDR3 is 14 amino acids. Germline-derived CDR1 and CDR2 are SGHRS and YFSETQ. The V end was cut by 1 base, the J end by 2 bases, with 9 bases between. CDR3 DNA sequence: TGCGCCAGCAGCTTGAATACAGGGAACTATGGCTACACCTTC. Amino acid sequence: CASSLNTGNYGYTF.

The genes are TRBV7-2 and TRBJ2-5; 13 bases are shared with TRBD2. Trimming cost V 5 bases and J 6 bases; bases outside gene matches: 15. From germline, CDR1 is SGHTA and CDR2 FQGNSA. The CDR3 extends over 18 amino acids. The DNA for the CDR3 is TGTGCCAGCAGCGCAGACCCGGGACTAGCGGGACCCGGGAAGACCCAGTACTTC. This sequence encodes CASSADPGLAGPGKTQYF.

This chain connects TRBV2 to TRBJ1-5, with a weak D call TRBD1 (6 bases). The length of the CDR3 is 14 residues. Germline V gene data show CDR1 as SNHLY and CDR2 as FYNNEI. Between the trimmed V and J ends, which lost 0 bases and 6 bases, there was a span of 9 bases. CDR3 in amino acids: CASSEALRGQPQHF. The CDR3 bases are TGTGCCAGCAGTGAAGCGCTCAGGGGTCAGCCCCAGCATTTT.

The chain uses TRBV3-1 (or the pseudogene TRBV3-2) and TRBJ2-1; 9 bases are shared with TRBD2. V shed 3 bases and J 5 bases; nucleotides not matched to a gene: 8. CDR1 and CDR2 from the germline V gene are LGHDT and YNNKEL (reference sequence). The CDR3 totals 16 residues. The CDR3 spells CASSHLWTSVDNEQFF. DNA of the CDR3: TGTGCCAGCAGCCACCTCTGGACTAGCGTCGACAATGAGCAGTTCTTC.

V is TRBV28 and J is TRBJ2-7, with 7 bases identical to TRBD2. The CDR3 is made up of 16 amino acids. Germline CDR1 reads MDHEN; CDR2 reads SYDVKM. The V gene end was trimmed by 6 bases and the J gene end by 0 bases; junction bases not matched to a gene: 11. CDR3 bases: TGTGCCAGCAGCCCGGCCACCGGGAGGAGCTCCTACGAGCAGTACTTC. This gives the protein CASSPATGRSSYEQYF.

This chain uses TRBV7-2 with TRBJ2-7; 9 bases map to TRBD1. Germline assignment: CDR1 SGHTA and CDR2 FQGNSA. This CDR3 is built from 13 residues. V was pared by 8 bases and J by 4 bases, with 6 bases of the junction left unmatched. The CDR3: CASSRDREYEQYF. The CDR3, as DNA: TGTGCCAGCTCTAGGGACAGGGAATACGAGCAGTACTTC.

The chain has TRBV6-2 or TRBV6-3 and TRBJ2-1; D may match TRBD1 or TRBD2 (6 bases each). Trimming removed 0 bases from V and 7 bases from J, with 10 bases in between. CDR1 is MNHEY and CDR2 is SVGEGT in the germline V gene. CDR3 length: 14 amino acids. The CDR3 DNA sequence: TGTGCCAGCAGTTACTCGACTAGGGGGAATGAGCAGTTCTTC. It is translated as CASSYSTRGNEQFF.

This clone was detected once. The rearrangement joins TRBV11-2 to TRBJ2-2; D remains unclear. V was shortened by 1 base and J by 3 bases, with 9 bases between the two germline ends. The CDR3 length is 15 residues. The V gene's germline CDR1 is SGHAT and CDR2 FQNNGV. CDR3 DNA sequence: TGTGCCAGCAGCTTAGTAACACAACACACCGGGGAGCTGTTTTTT. It is translated as CASSLVTQHTGELFF.

The chain uses TRBV27 and TRBJ1-5; maybe TRBD1 (5 bases). The CDR3 runs 15 residues. Germline CDR1 reads MNHEY; CDR2 reads SMNVEV (reference sequence). The V end lost 5 bases, the J end lost 3 bases, and 14 bases lay between the germline ends. The CDR3 bases are TGTGCCAGCAGTGGGACCGCAGGGATCAATCAGCCCCAGCATTTT. Its protein product is CASSGTAGINQPQHF.

The rearrangement uses TRBV27 and TRBJ2-2; D gene unclear. This CDR3 has 13 residues. Germline assignment: CDR1 MNHEY and CDR2 SMNVEV (reference sequence). The V end lost 3 bases, the J end lost 4 bases, and 6 bases lay between the germline ends. The CDR3 nucleotides are TGTGCCAGCAGTTTTGCGTTCACCGGGGAGCTGTTTTTT. Translation gives CASSFAFTGELFF.

This clone came up once. V gene TRBV7-9 combines with J gene TRBJ2-2; D possibly matches TRBD1 or TRBD2 (5 bases each). The length of the CDR3 is 18 residues. Germline CDR1 is SEHNR and CDR2 is FQNEAQ (reference sequence). Trimming removed 4 bases at V and 3 bases at J, with 21 bases between. The CDR3 region is CASSSIVVTGRDTGELFF. DNA of the CDR3: TGTGCCAGCAGCTCCATTGTGGTAACGGGGCGGGACACCGGGGAGCTGTTTTTT.

The rearrangement uses TRBV3-1 (or the pseudogene TRBV3-2) and TRBJ2-7, with TRBD1 matching over 8 bases. The trim removed 5 bases at V and 5 bases at J, leaving 8 bases unmatched. Germline V gene sequence: CDR1 LGHDT, CDR2 YNNKEL (reference sequence). The length of the CDR3 is 14 residues. The chain's CDR3 is CASSARGPVNEQYF. The CDR3 DNA reads TGTGCCAGCAGCGCCAGGGGGCCGGTAAACGAGCAGTACTTC.

This clone has only one observation. J is TRBJ1-6 and V is TRBV5-5; tentative D call: TRBD1 (6 bases). The CDR3 covers 15 residues. V dropped 0 bases and J dropped 8 bases, with 12 bases sitting between them. The V gene's germline CDR1 is SGHKS and CDR2 YYEKEE (reference sequence). The chain's CDR3 is CASSLARDTYSPLHF. CDR3 DNA: TGTGCCAGCAGCTTGGCCAGGGACACTTATTCACCCCTCCACTTT. Variable domain in full (rest from reference TRBV5-5 and TRBJ1-6): DAGVTQSPTHLIKTRGQQVTLRCSPISGHKSVSWYQQVLGQGPQFIFQYYEKEERGRGNFPDRFSARQFPNYSSELNVNALLLGDSALYLCASSLARDTYSPLHFGNGTRLTVT.

This chain connects TRBV2 to TRBJ1-2; D call uncertain. The CDR3 extends over 12 amino acids. The germline gives CDR1 SNHLY, CDR2 FYNNEI. Trimming pared 3 bases from V and 8 bases from J, leaving 10 bases between. CDR3 bases: TGTGCCAGCAGTGAGCGACCCGGGGGCTACACCTTC. It yields the protein CASSERPGGYTF.

The V gene is TRBV3-1 (or the pseudogene TRBV3-2), the J gene TRBJ1-6; 9 nucleotides agree with TRBD1. This CDR3 is built from 14 residues. V lost 4 bases, J lost 8 bases, and 3 bases stayed unmatched. The germline gives CDR1 LGHDT, CDR2 YNNKEL (reference sequence). CDR3 amino acids: CASSRTGADSPLHF. The CDR3 DNA reads TGTGCCAGCAGCCGGACAGGGGCGGATTCACCCCTCCACTTT.

This chain uses TRBV25-1 with TRBJ1-2; a weak D match, TRBD1 (6 bases). V was clipped by 1 base and J by 6 bases, with 15 bases between them. CDR3 length equals 15 residues. In germline, CDR1 is MGHDK, CDR2 SYGVNS. The CDR3 nucleotides read TGTGCCAGCAGTGAATTTTTAGGTCAGGGGAATGGCTACACCTTC. This encodes CASSEFLGQGNGYTF.

The rearrangement links TRBV5-1 to TRBJ1-1, with no clear D. Germline V gene lookup returns CDR1 SGHRS and CDR2 YFSETQ. The CDR3 runs 15 residues. The V and J ends lost 0 bases and 5 bases respectively, with 14 bases between them. CDR3 sequence: CASSLALGPGTEAFF. The CDR3 nucleotides are TGCGCCAGCAGCTTGGCGTTGGGTCCGGGGACTGAAGCTTTCTTT.

The CDR3 loop is CASSQSNEASYGYTF. Written as DNA, the CDR3 is TGTGCCAGCAGCCAATCAAATGAGGCTAGCTATGGCTACACCTTC. V usage is TRBV7-9 and J usage is TRBJ1-2; D call uncertain. Germline CDR1 reads SEHNR; CDR2 reads FQNEAQ (reference sequence). The CDR3 is 15 residues long. The V gene lost 5 bases and the J gene lost 4 bases, with 17 bases spanning the gap. Full variable domain (remainder filled in from reference TRBV7-9 and TRBJ1-2): DTGVSQNPRHKITKRGQNVTFRCDPISEHNRLYWYRQTLGQGPEFLTYFQNEAQLEKSRLLSDRFSAERPKGSFSTLEIQRTEQGDSAMYLCASSQSNEASYGYTFGSGTRLTVV.

This sequence joins TRBV28 and TRBJ1-2; D is undetermined. The length of the CDR3 is 14 residues. Germline CDR1 is MDHEN and CDR2 is SYDVKM. V was trimmed by 4 bases and J by 8 bases, leaving 17 bases between them. The CDR3 region is CASSSASHSTGYTF. The CDR3 nucleotides are TGTGCCAGCAGTTCCGCCTCACACTCGACGGGCTACACCTTC.